This T cell receptor (beta chain) was sequenced during a study of blood T cell repertoires in COVID-19. Study overall: The United States, Italy and Spain were the sources of the acute and convalescent COVID-19 samples.

Sequenced by immunoSEQ multiplex PCR; TCRdb stores in-frame clones only, minus some. The sample lists 200,000 to 300,000 clones, about 91% occurring once. CDR3 length equals 14 residues. V was clipped by 1 base and J by 10 bases, with 11 bases between them. The germline gives CDR1 SGHTA, CDR2 FQGNSA. Sequences were obtained from peripheral blood. This receptor was identified in a woman aged 25 to 39 with COVID-19, enrolled during active disease. The J gene is TRBJ1-6, the V gene TRBV7-2; a possible D gene is TRBD1 (5 bases). The CDR3 DNA sequence: TGTGCCAGCAGCTTAGATCCGGGGGACTCACCCCTCCACTTT. This sequence encodes CASSLDPGDSPLHF. The entire variable domain, with the rest obtained from reference TRBV7-2 and TRBJ1-6, is as follows: GAGVSQSPSNKVTEKGKDVELRCDPISGHTALYWYRQSLGQGLEFLIYFQGNSAPDKSGLPSDRFSAERTGGSVSTLTIQRTQQEDSAVYLCASSLDPGDSPLHFGNGTRLTVT.